Below are 13 T cell receptor beta chains sequenced from a single sample in a study of T cell changes during pregnancy in multiple sclerosis. The repertoire was sequenced with immunoSEQ multiplex PCR; TCRdb's copy has only in-frame clones and lacks some. The table lists roughly 69,000 clones, about 91% of them singletons. The sequenced sample was CD4+ T cells from peripheral blood mononuclear cells, obtained in the third trimester of pregnancy. The receptors here all came from a female donor in good health, enrolled as a control in a pregnancy study.

The chain is built from TRBV2 and TRBJ2-1, with 9 bases identical to TRBD2. V lost 3 bases to trimming and J lost 7 bases; unmatched junction nucleotides: 10. CDR1 is SNHLY, CDR2 FYNNEI, per germline. The CDR3 is 16 amino acids. The CDR3 spells CASSEEAGGRGNEQFF. DNA of the CDR3: TGTGCCAGCAGTGAGGAAGCGGGGGGCCGTGGGAATGAGCAGTTCTTC.

J is TRBJ1-4 and V is TRBV19, with D tentatively TRBD1 (5 bases). Per the germline V gene, CDR1 is LNHDA and CDR2 is SQIVND (reference sequence). V was clipped by 7 bases and J by 3 bases, with 15 bases between them. The CDR3 runs 15 residues. The CDR3 DNA reads TGTGCCAGTAAGCTGGCAGGGTCGGCTAATGAAAAACTGTTTTTT. It specifies CASKLAGSANEKLFF.

The CDR3 loop reads CASSLYRDRGREGGYTF. The CDR3 nucleotides are TGTGCCAGCAGCTTATACCGGGACAGGGGGCGAGAGGGTGGCTACACCTTC. The chain uses TRBV5-6 and TRBJ1-2; 12 nucleotides align to TRBD1. The junction had 12 bases not matched to a gene; V was cut back by 2 bases and J by 7 bases. The CDR3 length is 17 residues. The germline CDR1 and CDR2 sequences are SGHDT and YYEEEE.

This chain connects TRBV6-5 to TRBJ1-6; perhaps TRBD1 as D (6 bases). The germline V gene encodes CDR1 MNHEY and CDR2 SVGAGI. The germline V and J ends were trimmed by 0 bases and 3 bases, with 9 bases remaining between them. The CDR3 contains 16 residues. CDR3 in amino acids: CASSYSRGGYNSPLHF. The CDR3 DNA reads TGTGCCAGCAGTTACTCGAGAGGGGGCTATAATTCACCCCTCCACTTT.

The CDR3 bases are TGTGCCAGCCGGGACAGGGGAAACAATGAGCAGTTCTTC. It yields the protein CASRDRGNNEQFF. The V gene is TRBV19, the J gene TRBJ2-1, with 10 bases lining up with TRBD1. CDR1 is LNHDA and CDR2 is SQIVND in the germline V gene (reference sequence). This CDR3 contains 13 residues. J was trimmed by 5 bases and V by 9 bases; bases with no gene match: 4. Complete variable domain (other parts from reference TRBV19 and TRBJ2-1): DGGITQSPKYLFRKEGQNVTLSCEQNLNHDAMYWYRQDPGQGLRLIYYSQIVNDFQKGDIAEGYSVSREKKESFPLTVTSAQKNPTAFYLCASRDRGNNEQFFGPGTRLTVL.

This clone was counted once. The chain employs TRBV18 and TRBJ2-7; 10 nucleotides agree with TRBD2. CDR1 and CDR2 (germline): KGHSH, LQKENI. V was clipped by 3 bases and J by 1 base; unmatched bases: 9. The CDR3 is 17 amino acids. The CDR3 sequence: CASSPSGSGGISYEQYF. Written as DNA, the CDR3 is TGTGCCAGCTCACCGTCGGGTAGCGGGGGGATTTCCTACGAGCAGTACTTC.

The chain employs TRBV10-3 and TRBJ2-3, with 12 bases fitting TRBD2. The CDR3 runs to 16 residues. V shed 3 bases and J 0 bases; nucleotides not matched to a gene: 1. The germline V gene has CDR1 ENHRY and CDR2 SYGVKD. CDR3 sequence: CAISDLAGGSTDTQYF. CDR3 in DNA: TGTGCCATCAGTGACCTAGCGGGGGGGAGCACAGATACGCAGTATTTT.

The genes are TRBV19 and TRBJ1-2, with D maybe TRBD1 (5 bases). Germline V gene data show CDR1 as LNHDA and CDR2 as SQIVND (reference sequence). Trimming left V 11 bases short and J 0 bases short, with 13 bases between. The CDR3 loop spans 13 amino acids. The CDR3: CASRQLANYGYTF. The DNA for the CDR3 is TGTGCCTCCCGACAGTTAGCTAACTATGGCTACACCTTC.

The chain joins TRBV10-3 to TRBJ1-1, with TRBD1 matching over 9 bases. Germline-derived CDR1 and CDR2 are ENHRY and SYGVKD. V dropped 4 bases and J dropped 6; count of bases not matched to a gene: 9. The CDR3 covers 15 residues. The CDR3 DNA follows: TGTGCCATCAGTGCTTCACTTTGGGACAGGGCTGAAGCTTTCTTT. Residues: CAISASLWDRAEAFF.

This chain joins TRBV30 and TRBJ2-3; a possible D gene is TRBD1 (5 bases). The V gene's germline CDR1 is GTSNPN and CDR2 SVGIG (reference sequence). V lost 4 bases and J lost 2, with 7 bases in between. There are 12 residues in the CDR3. The CDR3 bases are TGTGCCTGGACAGGGATCACAGATACGCAGTATTTT. It is translated as CAWTGITDTQYF.

The chain has TRBV11-2 and TRBJ2-1; 7 positions agree with TRBD1. V lost 4 bases, J lost 7 bases, and 1 base stayed unmatched. This CDR3 comprises 12 residues. Germline CDR1 and CDR2: SGHAT and FQNNGV. The CDR3: CASSSQGNEQFF. The CDR3 DNA reads as TGTGCCAGCAGCTCACAGGGGAATGAGCAGTTCTTC.

In this sample, this clone turned up once. CDR3: CASSPDRVYGYTF. The CDR3 region has the DNA TGCGCCAGCAGCCCGGACAGAGTCTATGGCTACACCTTC. The V and J genes are TRBV5-1 and TRBJ1-2, with D perhaps TRBD1 (6 bases). The CDR3 is 13 amino acids. Germline V gives CDR1 SGHRS, CDR2 YFSETQ. Trimming stripped 4 bases from V and 4 bases from J, with 11 bases between.

The chain carries TRBV9 and TRBJ2-5; D remains ambiguous. V was pared by 0 bases and J by 4 bases, with 10 bases between. Per the germline V gene, CDR1 is SGDLS and CDR2 is YYNGEE. The CDR3 extends over 14 amino acids. CDR3 coding DNA: TGTGCCAGCAGCGTAGGTAGTCGTGGAGAGACCCAGTACTTC. Translating it yields CASSVGSRGETQYF.